Listed below are T cell receptor beta chains from one sample, sequenced in a study of neurological immune-mediated disorders. TCRdb re-called the 5' RACE reads through MiXCR, storing one row per CDR3 protein. Among around 50,000 distinct CDR3 sequences listed, under 4.5% were seen once. Sequenced input: PBMCs. These receptors were collected from a woman aged 25 to 45 with multiple sclerosis. The CDR3 runs from the conserved cysteine through the conserved F or W. D genes are given only for firm matches. Size is stated as how often the clone was seen (once, few, many) or a class if it is expanded.

cdr3_aa cdr3_nt v_call cdr3_length d_call j_call clone_size
CASSWPTSGKYEQYF TGTGCCAGCAGTTGGCCGACTAGCGGAAAATACGAGCAGTACTTC TRBV6-2/TRBV6-3 15 TRBD2 TRBJ2-7 many
CSARGLVNEQFF TGCAGTGCTAGGGGACTAGTAAATGAGCAGTTCTTC TRBV20-1 12 TRBD2 TRBJ2-1 many
CASSLGLAGVHEQYF TGCGCCAGCAGCTTGGGACTAGCGGGAGTACACGAGCAGTACTTC TRBV5-1 15 TRBD2 TRBJ2-7 many
CSVQAGVIYPTYEQYF TGCAGCGTCCAAGCGGGGGTCATATATCCCACCTACGAGCAGTACTTC TRBV29-1 16 TRBD2 TRBJ2-7 many
CASNLASTGELFF TGTGCCAGCAACCTAGCGTCTACCGGGGAGCTGTTTTTT TRBV12-3/TRBV12-4 13 - TRBJ2-2 many
CASSPAPGQGAVETQYF TGCGCCAGCAGCCCTGCCCCCGGACAGGGGGCGGTTGAGACCCAGTACTTC TRBV5-1 17 TRBD1 TRBJ2-5 many
CSARGPGLAGGYNEQFF TGCAGTGCTAGGGGCCCGGGACTAGCGGGAGGGTACAATGAGCAGTTCTTC TRBV20-1 17 TRBD2 TRBJ2-1 many
CASSIGRNLLFF TGTGCCAGCAGCATCGGACGGAATCTACTGTTTTTT TRBV7-9 12 - TRBJ1-4 many
CASSLSRVFYNEQFF TGTGCCAGCAGTTTATCTCGGGTTTTCTACAATGAGCAGTTCTTC TRBV28 15 - TRBJ2-1 many
CASRPSGDRPNEQYF TGTGCCAGCAGACCTAGTGGGGACAGGCCAAACGAGCAGTACTTC TRBV2 15 TRBD1 TRBJ2-7 many
CSAGHTSGRTNEQFF TGCAGTGCTGGACATACTAGCGGGAGAACCAATGAGCAGTTCTTC TRBV20-1 15 TRBD2 TRBJ2-1 many
CASSVGGFGTDTQYF TGTGCCAGCAGCGTCGGGGGGTTTGGCACAGATACGCAGTATTTT TRBV9 15 TRBD2 TRBJ2-3 many
CASSQGLAGAGELFF TGTGCCAGCAGCCAAGGACTAGCGGGAGCCGGGGAGCTGTTTTTT TRBV3-1 15 TRBD2 TRBJ2-2 many
CASSARANEQFF TGTGCCAGCAGTGCCAGGGCCAATGAGCAGTTCTTC TRBV25-1 12 - TRBJ2-1 many
CSANQGHYEQYF TGCAGTGCTAACCAGGGACACTACGAGCAGTACTTC TRBV20-1 12 - TRBJ2-7 many
CASSGTVRVDTF TGTGCCAGCAGTGGGACAGTCCGTGTGGACACCTTC TRBV6-2/TRBV6-3 12 TRBD1 TRBJ1-2 many
CASSVRDTNGEQFF TGTGCCAGCAGCGTGCGGGACACGAATGGTGAGCAGTTCTTC TRBV3-1 14 - TRBJ2-1 few
CASRWGQGARNEQFF TGTGCCAGTCGGTGGGGACAGGGGGCGAGGAATGAGCAGTTCTTC TRBV12-3/TRBV12-4 15 TRBD1 TRBJ2-1 many
CASSFQYPGDTEAFF TGTGCCAGCAGTTTCCAATACCCGGGAGACACTGAAGCTTTCTTT TRBV28 15 - TRBJ1-1 many
CASSVAVTGYEQYF TGTGCCAGCAGCGTAGCCGTGACTGGCTACGAGCAGTACTTC TRBV9 14 - TRBJ2-7 many
CSVVGVSGATDTQYF TGCAGCGTTGTAGGGGTTAGCGGGGCCACAGATACGCAGTATTTT TRBV29-1 15 TRBD2 TRBJ2-3 many
CASSPNGGSYEQYF TGTGCCAGCAGCCCAAACGGGGGCTCCTACGAGCAGTACTTC TRBV12-3/TRBV12-4 14 - TRBJ2-7 few
CSANIVLEQFF TGCAGTGCTAACATAGTCCTTGAGCAGTTCTTC TRBV20-1 11 - TRBJ2-1 many
CSARSLGGNNSPLNF TGCAGTGCTAGATCTCTTGGAGGGAATAATTCACCCCTCAACTTT TRBV20-1 15 - TRBJ1-6 many
CSAPQGTHRETQYF TGCAGTGCTCCACAAGGGACCCACAGGGAGACCCAGTACTTC TRBV20-1 14 - TRBJ2-5 many
CASSPQGGPGGTEAFF TGTGCCAGCAGCCCACAGGGGGGACCTGGGGGCACTGAAGCTTTCTTT TRBV11-2 16 TRBD1 TRBJ1-1 many
CASSRDNPEAFF TGTGCCAGCAGCAGGGACAATCCTGAAGCTTTCTTT TRBV6-6 12 - TRBJ1-1 many
CASSDRGASETQYF TGTGCCAGCAGTGATCGGGGAGCATCAGAGACCCAGTACTTC TRBV25-1 14 - TRBJ2-5 many
CSARAGGQYNEQFF TGCAGTGCTAGGGCGGGAGGGCAATACAATGAGCAGTTCTTC TRBV20-1 14 TRBD2 TRBJ2-1 many
CASSAGQVSEQYF TGTGCCAGCAGTGCCGGACAGGTTTCGGAGCAGTACTTC TRBV28 13 TRBD1 TRBJ2-7 many
CSARGLAGERGYEQYF TGCAGTGCTAGGGGACTAGCGGGAGAACGGGGCTACGAGCAGTACTTC TRBV20-1 16 TRBD2 TRBJ2-7 many
CASIEARGSPGKLFF TGTGCCAGCATCGAAGCTAGGGGAAGCCCTGGAAAACTGTTTTTT TRBV7-9 15 - TRBJ1-4 many
CASSWRSGESGYTF TGCGCCAGCAGCTGGCGTTCGGGGGAGAGTGGCTACACCTTC TRBV5-1 14 - TRBJ1-2 many
CASSLRSPGANVLTF TGCGCCAGCAGCTTGAGAAGCCCTGGGGCCAACGTCCTGACTTTC TRBV5-1 15 - TRBJ2-6 many
CATSRVVGTGTYEQYF TGTGCCACCAGCAGAGTCGTAGGGACAGGGACCTACGAGCAGTACTTC TRBV15 16 TRBD1 TRBJ2-7 many
CASSLGSGRAKNIQYF TGTGCCAGCAGCTTAGGGAGCGGGAGAGCCAAAAACATTCAGTACTTC TRBV7-9 16 TRBD2 TRBJ2-4 many
CATQGSILEAFF TGTGCCACCCAGGGGTCTATTCTTGAAGCTTTCTTT TRBV10-3 12 - TRBJ1-1 many
CASSPQPLTSGWVTDTQYF TGTGCCAGCAGCCCGCAGCCCCTGACTAGCGGGTGGGTCACAGATACGCAGTATTTT TRBV7-6 19 TRBD2 TRBJ2-3 many
CASSYSTSSDTQYF TGTGCCAGCAGTTACTCAACTAGCTCAGATACGCAGTATTTT TRBV6-2/TRBV6-3 14 - TRBJ2-3 once